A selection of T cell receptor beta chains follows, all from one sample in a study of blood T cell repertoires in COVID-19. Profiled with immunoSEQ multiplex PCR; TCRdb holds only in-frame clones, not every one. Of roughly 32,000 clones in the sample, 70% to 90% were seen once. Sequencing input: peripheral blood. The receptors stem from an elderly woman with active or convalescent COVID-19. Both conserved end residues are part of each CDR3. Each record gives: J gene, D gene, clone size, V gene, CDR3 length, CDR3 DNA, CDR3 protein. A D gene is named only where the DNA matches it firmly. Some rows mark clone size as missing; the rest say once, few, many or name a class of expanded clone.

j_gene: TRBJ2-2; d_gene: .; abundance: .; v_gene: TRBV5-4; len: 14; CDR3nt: TGTGCCAGCAGAATGCAGGAGAACACCGGGGAGCTGTTTTTT; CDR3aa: CASRMQENTGELFF
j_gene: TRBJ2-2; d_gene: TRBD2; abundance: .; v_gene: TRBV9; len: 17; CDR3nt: TGTGCCAGCAGCGCCGCTTCTAGCGGGAGTGGAACCGGGGAGCTGTTTTTT; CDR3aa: CASSAASSGSGTGELFF
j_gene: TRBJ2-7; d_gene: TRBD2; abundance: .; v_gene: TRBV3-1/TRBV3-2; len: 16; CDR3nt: TGTGCCAGCAGCCAAGGCTCTACTAGCGGGGGGGCCGAGCAGTACTTC; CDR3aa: CASSQGSTSGGAEQYF
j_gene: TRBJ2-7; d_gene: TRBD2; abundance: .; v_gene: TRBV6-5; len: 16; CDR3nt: TGTGCCAGCAGTTATCCATCGACTAGCGGGAGTCGCGAGCAGTACTTC; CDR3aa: CASSYPSTSGSREQYF
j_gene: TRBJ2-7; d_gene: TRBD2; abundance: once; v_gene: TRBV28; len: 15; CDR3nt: TGTGCCAGCAGCCAAATAGCGGGAGGCGGTTTCGAGCAGTACTTC; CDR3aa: CASSQIAGGGFEQYF
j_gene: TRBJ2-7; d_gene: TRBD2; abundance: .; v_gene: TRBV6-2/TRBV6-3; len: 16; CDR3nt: TGTGCCAGCAGTTCTAGACGGACTAGGGGCTCCTACGAGCAGTACTTC; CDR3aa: CASSSRRTRGSYEQYF
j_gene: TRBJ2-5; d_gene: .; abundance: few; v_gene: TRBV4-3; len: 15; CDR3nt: TGCGCCAGCAGCCCCCGGGACACCAAATGGGAGACCCAGTACTTC; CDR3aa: CASSPRDTKWETQYF
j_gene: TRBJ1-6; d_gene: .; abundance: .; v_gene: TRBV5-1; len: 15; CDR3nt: TGCGCCAGCAGCTTGGAGGCGGGGGTAAATTCACCCCTCCACTTT; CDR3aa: CASSLEAGVNSPLHF
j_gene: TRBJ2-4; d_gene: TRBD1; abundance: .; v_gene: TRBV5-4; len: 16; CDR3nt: TGTGCCAGCAGCCTGGGACAGGGGGAGGCCAAAAACATTCAGTACTTC; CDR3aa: CASSLGQGEAKNIQYF
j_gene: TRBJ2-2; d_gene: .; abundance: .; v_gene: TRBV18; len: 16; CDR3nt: TGTGCCAGCTCACCACGGAGAGCCACGAACACCGGGGAGCTGTTTTTT; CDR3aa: CASSPRRATNTGELFF
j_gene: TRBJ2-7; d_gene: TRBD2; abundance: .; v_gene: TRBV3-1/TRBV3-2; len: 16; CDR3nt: TGTGCCAGCAGCCAGATAGCGGGGGCCTCATCCTACGAGCAGTACTTC; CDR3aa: CASSQIAGASSYEQYF
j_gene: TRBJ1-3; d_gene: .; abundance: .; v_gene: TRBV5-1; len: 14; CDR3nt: TGCGCCAGCAGCTTAAGGAGCTCTGGAAACACCATATATTTT; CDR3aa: CASSLRSSGNTIYF
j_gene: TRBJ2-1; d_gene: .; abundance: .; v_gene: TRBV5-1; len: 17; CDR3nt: TGCGCCAGCAGCTTGGACAAACCACTAAGCTCCTACAATGAGCAGTTCTTC; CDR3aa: CASSLDKPLSSYNEQFF
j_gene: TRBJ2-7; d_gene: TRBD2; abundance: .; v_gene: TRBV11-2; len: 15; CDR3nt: TGTGCCAGCAGCATGACTAGCGGGAGCTCCTACGAGCAGTACTTC; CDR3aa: CASSMTSGSSYEQYF
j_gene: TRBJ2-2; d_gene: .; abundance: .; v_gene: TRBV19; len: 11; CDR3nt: TGTGCCAGTCGGGACTCGAGGGAGCTGTTTTTT; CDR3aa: CASRDSRELFF
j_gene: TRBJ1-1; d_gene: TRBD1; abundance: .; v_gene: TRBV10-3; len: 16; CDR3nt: TGTGCCATCACCCCAAGACAGGGTGGGCTGAACACTGAAGCTTTCTTT; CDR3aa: CAITPRQGGLNTEAFF
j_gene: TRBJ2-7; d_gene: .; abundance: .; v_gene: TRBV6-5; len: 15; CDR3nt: TGTGCCAGCAGTTACTCGAATCAGGGTTCAACCGAGCAGTACTTC; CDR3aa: CASSYSNQGSTEQYF
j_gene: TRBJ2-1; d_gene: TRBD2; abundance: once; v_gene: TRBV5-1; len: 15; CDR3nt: TGCGCCAGCAGCTTAGGGACTAGCGGGTACAATGAGCAGTTCTTC; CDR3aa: CASSLGTSGYNEQFF
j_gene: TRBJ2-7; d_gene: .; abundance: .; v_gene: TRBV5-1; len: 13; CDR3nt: TGCGCCAGCAGCGACGACAGGAGCTACGAGCAGTACTTC; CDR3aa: CASSDDRSYEQYF
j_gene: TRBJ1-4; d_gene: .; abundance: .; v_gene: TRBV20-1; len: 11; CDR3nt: TGCAGTGTCGGGTCCTATGAAAAACTGTTTTTT; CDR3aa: CSVGSYEKLFF
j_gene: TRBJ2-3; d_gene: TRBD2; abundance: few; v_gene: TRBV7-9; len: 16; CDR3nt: TGTGCCAGCACTTGGGGACTATCGGGAGGGGCAGATACGCAGTATTTT; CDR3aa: CASTWGLSGGADTQYF
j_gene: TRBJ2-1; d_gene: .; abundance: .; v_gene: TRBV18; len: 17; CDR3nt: TGTGCCAGCTCACCAAGGAGCGGGCAGAGCTCCTACAATGAGCAGTTCTTC; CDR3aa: CASSPRSGQSSYNEQFF